These T cell receptor beta chains were read from a single sample in a study of cytomegalovirus exposure and HLA in healthy donors. Profiled with immunoSEQ multiplex PCR; TCRdb holds only in-frame clones, not every one. The sample carries tens of thousands of clones, about four fifths recorded once. The sample consisted of PBMCs. All receptors come from a female donor in good health and CMV-seronegative. Both conserved end residues are part of each CDR3. Each record gives: CDR3 DNA, CDR3 protein, J gene, D gene, clone size, V gene. A D gene is named only where the DNA matches it firmly. Only some rows state a clone size, as once, few, many or a class for expanded clones.

TGTGCCAGCAGCCAGATGGGACAGGGCCATGAGAACGAGCAGTACTTC	CASSQMGQGHENEQYF	TRBJ2-7	TRBD1	-	TRBV6-6
TGTGCCAGCAGCTTAAGTCCAGTGAACACTGAAGCTTTCTTT	CASSLSPVNTEAFF	TRBJ1-1	-	-	TRBV7-3
TGTGCCAGCAGTTTACGTTCCCTCCCTGGGGCCAACGTCCTGACTTTC	CASSLRSLPGANVLTF	TRBJ2-6	-	once	TRBV27
TGCGCCAGCAGCTTAGTTCAGGCTAACTATGGCTACACCTTC	CASSLVQANYGYTF	TRBJ1-2	-	-	TRBV5-1
TGTGCCAGCAGTGAGACAGGGATTATCGGAGCTTTCTTT	CASSETGIIGAFF	TRBJ1-1	TRBD1	-	TRBV2
TGTGCCAGCAGCTTAGCCCGTCTCACAGGGTATGAAGCTTTCTTT	CASSLARLTGYEAFF	TRBJ1-1	-	-	TRBV7-2
TGCGCCAGCAGTCTCGCTCAGGAGGACTACGAGCAGTACTTC	CASSLAQEDYEQYF	TRBJ2-7	-	-	TRBV4-1
TGTGCCAGCAGTGCACAGAACACCGGGGAGCTGTTTTTT	CASSAQNTGELFF	TRBJ2-2	-	-	TRBV6-1
TGTGCCAGCTCACCACGTCGAACCGGGAACACTGAAGCTTTCTTT	CASSPRRTGNTEAFF	TRBJ1-1	-	few	TRBV18
TGTGCCAGCAGTTACTGGAACGACTCTCCCTACGAGCAGTACTTC	CASSYWNDSPYEQYF	TRBJ2-7	-	-	TRBV6-5
TGCGCCAGCAGAGCGACGCTCTCTGGAAACACCATATATTTT	CASRATLSGNTIYF	TRBJ1-3	-	-	TRBV5-1
TGTGCCAGCAGTGAAGTATTAGCGGTTCTGGACGACGTGAACACTGAAGCTTTCTTT	CASSEVLAVLDDVNTEAFF	TRBJ1-1	-	-	TRBV6-1